The 21 T cell receptor beta chains below were found in one sample sequenced in a study of T cell repertoires in cytomegalovirus infection. A single record per CDR3 protein comes from TCRdb applying MiXCR to the reads. The data show around 240,000 distinct CDR3 sequences, with 22% seen just once and roughly 18% held by the top ten. The sample comprised CD8+ T cells from PBMCs. The source of these receptors is a human donor in good health (CMV status not recorded). Some clones in this sample may be carry-over from other donors' samples.

This clonotype was counted many times. The chain carries TRBV7-9 and TRBJ1-2, with D possibly matching TRBD1 (5 bases). V lost 8 bases and J lost 1, with 20 bases in between. The CDR3 contains 16 residues. Germline V gene lookup returns CDR1 SEHNR and CDR2 FQNEAQ (reference sequence). The CDR3 bases are TGTGCCAGCGCCGGCCCCGATCAACAGGTTAACTATGGCTACACCTTC. Translating gives CASAGPDQQVNYGYTF.

The genes are TRBV25-1 and TRBJ1-1; D gene ambiguous. This CDR3 region has 11 residues. Germline-derived CDR1 and CDR2 are MGHDK and SYGVNS. Deletions cut 6 bases from V and 5 bases from J, with 7 bases between. The CDR3 reads CASRLGTEAFF. CDR3 nucleotides: TGTGCCAGCAGGCTTGGGACTGAAGCTTTCTTT.

This clonotype was picked up a small number of times. The gene calls are TRBV27 and TRBJ1-2; maybe TRBD1 (5 bases). The CDR3 has 15 amino acids. The germline CDR1 and CDR2 sequences are MNHEY and SMNVEV (reference sequence). V lost 0 bases and J 4 bases, leaving 12 bases between the germline ends. For the CDR3, the DNA is TGTGCCAGCAGTTTATCGGTGGGGGGGTCCTATGGCTACACCTTC. Amino acids: CASSLSVGGSYGYTF.

This clonotype was counted only a few times. The J gene is TRBJ2-1, the V gene TRBV28; TRBD2 is a possible D gene (7 bases). CDR1 and CDR2 from the germline V gene are MDHEN and SYDVKM. V lost 7 bases, J lost 4 bases, and 14 bases lay in between. CDR3 length: 14 amino acids. For the CDR3, the DNA is TGTGCCAGCACCCCGGGGGGCCCTTACAATGAGCAGTTCTTC. Residues: CASTPGGPYNEQFF.

This clonotype came up many times. The J gene is TRBJ2-1, the V gene TRBV20-1; 10 bases map to TRBD2. CDR1 and CDR2 (germline): DFQATT, SNEGSKA (reference sequence). Trimming removed 6 bases from V and 5 bases from J; junction bases left unmatched: 10. The CDR3 is 15 residues long. The CDR3 sequence: CSATILAGDNNEQFF. CDR3 sequence (DNA): TGCAGTGCCACGATCCTAGCGGGGGATAACAATGAGCAGTTCTTC.

The rearrangement uses TRBV20-1 and TRBJ2-6; D remains ambiguous. CDR1 DFQATT and CDR2 SNEGSKA come from the germline V gene (reference sequence). V was clipped by 0 bases and J by 1 base, with 16 bases between them. The CDR3 has 18 amino acids. CDR3 DNA: TGCAGTGCTAGAGATTTGGGCAGGAGAGAGTCTGGGGCCAACGTCCTGACTTTC. This translates into CSARDLGRRESGANVLTF.

This clonotype occurred many times. The chain joins TRBV7-2 to TRBJ1-2; no clear D. CDR1 SGHTA and CDR2 FQGNSA come from the germline V gene. Trimming cost V 5 bases and J 0 bases, with 13 bases left between them. This CDR3 comprises 15 residues. CDR3 amino acids: CASSANVNANYGYTF. The CDR3 nucleotides read TGTGCCAGCAGCGCTAACGTGAATGCTAACTATGGCTACACCTTC.

This chain connects TRBV6-2 or TRBV6-3 to TRBJ2-7; 7 bases agree with TRBD1. The CDR3 is made up of 14 amino acids. V lost 7 bases and J lost 4; bases outside the gene matches: 10. Germline V gene sequence: CDR1 MNHEY, CDR2 SVGEGT. The CDR3 region has the DNA TGTGCCAGCACCATAGGACAGGAGTGGTACGAGCAGTACTTC. Its protein is CASTIGQEWYEQYF.

The rearrangement joins TRBV11-2 to TRBJ2-7, with 11 bases that match TRBD2. CDR3 length equals 16 residues. Germline values: CDR1 SGHAT, CDR2 FQNNGV. The junction had 4 bases not matched to a gene; V was cut back by 1 base and J by 2 bases. The CDR3 here is CASSLVPSGGPYEQYF. The CDR3 DNA is TGTGCCAGCAGCTTAGTCCCTAGCGGGGGGCCCTACGAGCAGTACTTC.

This chain connects TRBV6-1 to TRBJ1-1, with D unclear. This CDR3 comprises 13 residues. The ends were cut back, 4 bases at V and 3 bases at J, with 9 bases in the middle. The V gene's germline CDR1 is MNHNS and CDR2 SASEGT. The CDR3 spells CASSGREYTEAFF. For the CDR3, the DNA is TGTGCCAGCAGTGGGAGGGAGTACACTGAAGCTTTCTTT.

The gene calls are TRBV7-2 and TRBJ2-3, with D perhaps TRBD2 (5 bases). Germline V gene data show CDR1 as SGHTA and CDR2 as FQGNSA. Trimming removed 1 base at V and 6 bases at J, with 23 bases between. The CDR3 runs 18 residues. CDR3 in amino acids: CASSLVEPPQRLYDTQYF. The DNA of the CDR3 is TGTGCCAGCAGCTTAGTAGAACCGCCTCAGCGGCTCTATGATACGCAGTATTTT. Full variable domain (outside the CDR3, taken from reference TRBV7-2 and TRBJ2-3): GAGVSQSPSNKVTEKGKDVELRCDPISGHTALYWYRQSLGQGLEFLIYFQGNSAPDKSGLPSDRFSAERTGGSVSTLTIQRTQQEDSAVYLCASSLVEPPQRLYDTQYFGPGTRLTVL.

This clonotype came up many times. Here the CDR3 reads CAISESRGPEGTEAFF. CDR3 nucleotide sequence: TGTGCCATCAGTGAGTCGCGTGGACCCGAGGGCACTGAAGCTTTCTTT. The V and J genes are TRBV10-3 and TRBJ1-1, with no clear D. With 0 bases removed from V and 4 bases from J, the gap between germline ends came to 15 bases. The germline V gene encodes CDR1 ENHRY and CDR2 SYGVKD. There are 16 residues in the CDR3.

In regard to this clonotype: A much bigger clone sits one base away, suggesting this may be a read error. The genes are TRBV19 and TRBJ2-7, with a tentative D call TRBD2 (5 bases). This CDR3 is 14 amino acids long. Looked up from germline, CDR1 is LNHDA and CDR2 is SQIVND (reference sequence). CDR3 DNA: TGTGCCCGTAGTATAGGCATCGGGATCTACGAGCAGTACTTC. Encoded protein: CARSIGIGIYEQYF. Together with reference TRBV19 and TRBJ2-7, the CDR3 gives the full variable domain: DGGITQSPKYLFRKEGQNVTLSCEQNLNHDAMYWYRQDPGQGLRLIYYSQIVNDFQKGDIAEGYSVSREKKESFPLTVTSAQKNPTAFYLCARSIGIGIYEQYFGPGTRLTVT.

This clonotype was seen repeatedly, ten times or more. The chain combines TRBV27 with TRBJ2-2; D is perhaps TRBD1 (7 bases). Trimming stripped 8 bases from V and 4 bases from J, with 20 bases between. The CDR3 extends over 16 amino acids. Per the germline V gene, CDR1 is MNHEY and CDR2 is SMNVEV (reference sequence). The CDR3 DNA is TGTGCCAGCCTTATGTTTTGGCAGGGGGGCACCGGGGAGCTGTTTTTT. Protein sequence: CASLMFWQGGTGELFF.

This clonotype showed up just a few times. The J gene is TRBJ2-2, the V gene TRBV5-4; 7 nucleotides agree with TRBD2. V lost 0 bases and J lost 0; bases outside the gene matches: 2. The CDR3 loop spans 16 amino acids. Germline-derived CDR1 and CDR2 are SGHNT and YYREEE (reference sequence). CDR3 sequence (DNA): TGTGCCAGCAGCTTGGAGACTAGCCCGAACACCGGGGAGCTGTTTTTT. Protein product: CASSLETSPNTGELFF. Filled out from reference TRBV5-4 and TRBJ2-2, the complete variable domain reads ETGVTQSPTHLIKTRGQQVTLRCSSQSGHNTVSWYQQALGQGPQFIFQYYREEENGRGNFPPRFSGLQFPNYSSELNVNALELDDSALYLCASSLETSPNTGELFFGEGSRLTVL.

This clonotype was recorded a few times. The J gene is TRBJ1-1, the V gene TRBV5-1, with D possibly TRBD1 on 5 matching bases. V lost 4 bases and J lost 2, with 12 bases in between. CDR1 and CDR2 from the germline V gene are SGHRS and YFSETQ. The CDR3 has 14 amino acids. The CDR3 DNA follows: TGCGCCAGCAGCGTGGACACGACAAACACTGAAGCTTTCTTT. Its translation is CASSVDTTNTEAFF.

The sample holds a few counts of this clonotype. This rearrangement joins TRBV28 to TRBJ2-5, with D possibly being TRBD1 or TRBD2 (5 bases each). Germline V gene sequence: CDR1 MDHEN, CDR2 SYDVKM. Trimming removed 8 bases from V and 0 bases from J, with 7 bases in between. The CDR3 sequence is 12 residues long. The CDR3, as DNA: TGTGCCAGCGGGACGGACCAAGAGACCCAGTACTTC. It codes for CASGTDQETQYF.

The rearrangement uses TRBV20-1 and TRBJ2-7; 11 bases fit TRBD1. The CDR3 has 17 residues. Germline values: CDR1 DFQATT, CDR2 SNEGSKA (reference sequence). The V gene end was trimmed by 6 bases and the J gene end by 0 bases; junction bases not matched to a gene: 13. DNA of the CDR3: TGCAGTGCAACCGGGACAGGGGGGTTTTATAACTCCTACGAGCAGTACTTC. Translated: CSATGTGGFYNSYEQYF.

The chain is built from TRBV2 and TRBJ2-1; D unclear. CDR1 SNHLY and CDR2 FYNNEI come from the germline V gene. Trimming removed 2 bases from V and 6 bases from J, with 14 bases in between. The CDR3 spans 15 residues. As DNA, the CDR3 is TGTGCCAGCAGTGAACGGGTCTTATTAGGCAATGAGCAGTTCTTC. This encodes CASSERVLLGNEQFF.

DNA of the CDR3: TGTGCCAGCAGCCCCTTAAGGGCACGTCGAGATACGCAGTATTTT. This sequence encodes CASSPLRARRDTQYF. This sequence joins TRBV7-9 and TRBJ2-3; D gene unclear. The CDR3 contains 15 residues. The V end lost 5 bases, the J end lost 5 bases, and 17 bases lay between the germline ends. Per germline, CDR1 SEHNR and CDR2 FQNEAQ (reference sequence).

The chain joins TRBV4-1 to TRBJ1-4; D not certain. The V end was cut by 0 bases, the J end by 7 bases, with 9 bases between. Germline V gene sequence: CDR1 MGHRA, CDR2 YSYEKL. The CDR3 runs to 14 residues. The CDR3 is CASSQDRTAEKLFF. CDR3 bases: TGCGCCAGCAGCCAAGATCGGACGGCTGAAAAACTGTTTTTT.